The present T cell receptor (beta chain) was sequenced within a study of blood T cells in healthy people across ages. This clonotype was seen a handful of times. The junction shows a germline mismatch at one end, possibly a read error. Sample-barcoded 5' priming and a J-beta primer mix drove a second PCR of roughly 6 to 12 cycles. TCRdb ran MiXCR on the 5' RACE reads and lists one entry per CDR3 protein. The profile shows some 1.7 million distinct CDR3 sequences, under 30% of them singletons. Germline V gives CDR1 SGHRS, CDR2 YFSETQ. The CDR3 has 14 amino acids. All donors came from Russia, were Caucasian and healthy, and spanned ages about 6 to 90. Per sample, a minimum of 6.5 million PBMCs were isolated. Total RNA extracted from each sample amounted to at least 5.5 micrograms.

The clonotype originates from a woman aged 30 to 39 in good health. The sample was blood. The chain has TRBV5-1 and TRBJ1-1, with no clear D. The CDR3 DNA sequence: TGCTCCAGCAGCTTGCTGATAGAGAACACTGAAGCTTTCTTT. Encoded protein: CSSSLLIENTEAFF.